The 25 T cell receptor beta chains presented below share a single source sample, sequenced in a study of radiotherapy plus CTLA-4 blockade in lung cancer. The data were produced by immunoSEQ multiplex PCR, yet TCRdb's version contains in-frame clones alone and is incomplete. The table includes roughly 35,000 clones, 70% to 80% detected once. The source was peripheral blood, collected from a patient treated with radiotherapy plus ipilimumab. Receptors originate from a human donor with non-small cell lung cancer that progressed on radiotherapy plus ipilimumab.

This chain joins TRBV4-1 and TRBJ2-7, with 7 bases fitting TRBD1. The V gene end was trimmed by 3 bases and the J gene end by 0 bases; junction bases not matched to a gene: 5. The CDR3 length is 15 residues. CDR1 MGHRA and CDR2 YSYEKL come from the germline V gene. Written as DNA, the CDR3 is TGCGCCAGCAGCCACAGGACAGGAGCCTCCTACGAGCAGTACTTC. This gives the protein CASSHRTGASYEQYF.

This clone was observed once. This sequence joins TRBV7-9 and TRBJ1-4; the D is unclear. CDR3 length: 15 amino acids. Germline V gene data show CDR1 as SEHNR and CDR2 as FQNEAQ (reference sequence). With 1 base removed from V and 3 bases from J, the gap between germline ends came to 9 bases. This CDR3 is CASSLGLSSNEKLFF. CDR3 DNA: TGTGCCAGCAGCTTAGGCCTGAGTTCTAATGAAAAACTGTTTTTT.

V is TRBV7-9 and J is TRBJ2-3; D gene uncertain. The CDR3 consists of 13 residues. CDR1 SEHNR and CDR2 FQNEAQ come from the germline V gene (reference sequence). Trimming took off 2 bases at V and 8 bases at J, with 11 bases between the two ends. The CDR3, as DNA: TGTGCCAGCAGCTTAACCGGGCTTGGTACGCAGTATTTT. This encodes CASSLTGLGTQYF.

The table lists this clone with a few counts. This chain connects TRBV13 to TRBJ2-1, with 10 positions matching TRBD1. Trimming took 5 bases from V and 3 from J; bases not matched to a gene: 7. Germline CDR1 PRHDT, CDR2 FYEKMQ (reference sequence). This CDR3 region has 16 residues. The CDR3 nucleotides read TGTGCCAGCAGCAAACCGGGACAGGGGCACTACAATGAGCAGTTCTTC. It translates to CASSKPGQGHYNEQFF.

CDR3 loop: CASSKFRRREGTGELFF. CDR3 DNA: TGTGCCAGTAGTAAATTCCGGAGGCGGGAAGGCACCGGGGAGCTGTTTTTT. V usage is TRBV19 and J usage is TRBJ2-2; TRBD2 might be the D (6 bases). V was shortened by 4 bases and J by 4 bases, with 19 bases between the two germline ends. CDR3 length equals 17 residues. Germline V gene lookup returns CDR1 LNHDA and CDR2 SQIVND (reference sequence).

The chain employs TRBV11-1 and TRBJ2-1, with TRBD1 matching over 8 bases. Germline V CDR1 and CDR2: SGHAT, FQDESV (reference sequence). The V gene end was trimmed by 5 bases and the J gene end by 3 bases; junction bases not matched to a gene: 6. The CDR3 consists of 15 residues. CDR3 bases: TGTGCCAGCAGCCCAGGGGGCACCGTCTACAATGAGCAGTTCTTC. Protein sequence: CASSPGGTVYNEQFF.

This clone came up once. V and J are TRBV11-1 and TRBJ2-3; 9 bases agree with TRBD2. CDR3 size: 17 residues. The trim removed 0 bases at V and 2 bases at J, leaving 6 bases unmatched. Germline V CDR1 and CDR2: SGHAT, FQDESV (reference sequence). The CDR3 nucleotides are TGTGCCAGCAGCTTAGCGCGATCTAGCGGGATCACAGATACGCAGTATTTT. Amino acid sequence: CASSLARSSGITDTQYF.

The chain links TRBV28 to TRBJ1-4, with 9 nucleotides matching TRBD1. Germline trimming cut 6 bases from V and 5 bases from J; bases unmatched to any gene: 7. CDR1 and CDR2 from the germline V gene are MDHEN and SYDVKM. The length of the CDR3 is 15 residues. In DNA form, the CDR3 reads TGTGCCAGCAGCCCGCAGGGGACAGGGAATGAAAAACTGTTTTTT. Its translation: CASSPQGTGNEKLFF.

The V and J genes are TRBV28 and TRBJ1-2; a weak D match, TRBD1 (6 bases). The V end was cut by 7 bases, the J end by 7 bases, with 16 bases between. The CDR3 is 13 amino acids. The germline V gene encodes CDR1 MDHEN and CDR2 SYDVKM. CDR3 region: CASTSSDRLGYTF. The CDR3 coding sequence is TGTGCCAGCACATCCAGCGACAGGCTTGGCTACACCTTC.

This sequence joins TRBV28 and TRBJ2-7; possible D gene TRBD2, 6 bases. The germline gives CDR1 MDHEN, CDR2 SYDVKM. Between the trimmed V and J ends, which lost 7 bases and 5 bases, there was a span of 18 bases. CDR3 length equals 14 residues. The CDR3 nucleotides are TGTGCCAGCACCCCGGGCGGGGATGGGCACGAGCAGTACTTC. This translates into CASTPGGDGHEQYF.

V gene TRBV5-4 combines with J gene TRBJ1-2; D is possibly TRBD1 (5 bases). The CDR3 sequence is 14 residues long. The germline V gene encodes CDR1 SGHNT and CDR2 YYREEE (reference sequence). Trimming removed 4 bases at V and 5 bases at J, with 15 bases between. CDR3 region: CASSGGGSGYGYTF. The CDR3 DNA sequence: TGTGCCAGCAGCGGGGGTGGGTCGGGGTATGGCTACACCTTC.

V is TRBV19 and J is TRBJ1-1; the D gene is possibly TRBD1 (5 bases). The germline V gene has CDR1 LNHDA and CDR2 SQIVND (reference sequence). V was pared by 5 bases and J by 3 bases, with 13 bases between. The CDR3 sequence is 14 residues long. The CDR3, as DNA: TGTGCCAGTAGTCGTAGAGCCAGGGACACTGAAGCTTTCTTT. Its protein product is CASSRRARDTEAFF. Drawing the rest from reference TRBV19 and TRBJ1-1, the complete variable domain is DGGITQSPKYLFRKEGQNVTLSCEQNLNHDAMYWYRQDPGQGLRLIYYSQIVNDFQKGDIAEGYSVSREKKESFPLTVTSAQKNPTAFYLCASSRRARDTEAFFGQGTRLTVV.

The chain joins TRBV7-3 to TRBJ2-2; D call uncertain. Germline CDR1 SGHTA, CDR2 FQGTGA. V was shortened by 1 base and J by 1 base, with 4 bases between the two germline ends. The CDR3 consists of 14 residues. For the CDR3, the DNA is TGTGCCAGCAGCTTAAGGTGGAACACCGGGGAGCTGTTTTTT. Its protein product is CASSLRWNTGELFF.

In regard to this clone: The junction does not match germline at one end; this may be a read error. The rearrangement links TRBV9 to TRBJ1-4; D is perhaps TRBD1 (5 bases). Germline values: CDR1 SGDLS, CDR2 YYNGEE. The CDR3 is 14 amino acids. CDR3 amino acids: CASSVGTANEKLFF. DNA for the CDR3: TGTGCCAGCAGTGTAGGGACGGCTAATGAAAAACTGTTTTTT.

The CDR3 protein is CASSLYAGSLDYEQYF. CDR3 in DNA: TGTGCCAGCAGTTTATACGCAGGGTCATTGGACTACGAGCAGTACTTC. This chain joins TRBV28 and TRBJ2-7; the D gene is possibly TRBD1 (5 bases). CDR1 and CDR2 from the germline V gene are MDHEN and SYDVKM. The CDR3 length is 16 residues. Trimming removed 1 base at V and 3 bases at J, with 16 bases between.

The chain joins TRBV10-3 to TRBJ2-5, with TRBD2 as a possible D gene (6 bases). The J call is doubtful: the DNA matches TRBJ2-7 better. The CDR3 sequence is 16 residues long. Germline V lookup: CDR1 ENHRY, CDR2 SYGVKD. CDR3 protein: CAISERDGRGSYEQYF. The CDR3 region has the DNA TGTGCCATCAGTGAGCGAGACGGGCGGGGCTCCTACGAGCAGTACTTC.

CDR3 residues: CASSQDPGGALEKLFF. The CDR3 bases are TGCGCCAGCAGCCAAGACCCAGGGGGAGCGCTTGAAAAACTGTTTTTT. The chain couples TRBV4-3 to TRBJ1-4, with TRBD1 identical over 7 bases. This CDR3 comprises 16 residues. CDR1 is LGHNA, CDR2 YSLEER, per germline. J gave up 7 bases and V 0 bases, and 8 bases lay outside the gene matches.

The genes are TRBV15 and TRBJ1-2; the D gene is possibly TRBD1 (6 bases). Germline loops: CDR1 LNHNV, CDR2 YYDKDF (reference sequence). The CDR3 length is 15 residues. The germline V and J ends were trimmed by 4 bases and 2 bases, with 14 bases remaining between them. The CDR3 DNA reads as TGTGCCACCAGCACCAATCCCGGGACAAACTATGGCTACACCTTC. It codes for CATSTNPGTNYGYTF.

CDR3 DNA: TGCGCCAGCAGCTTAAGCGGCGGGGAGCTGTTTTTT. This gives the protein CASSLSGGELFF. The chain joins TRBV5-1 to TRBJ2-2; TRBD2 might be the D (5 bases). The CDR3 covers 12 residues. Germline V gene data show CDR1 as SGHRS and CDR2 as YFSETQ. With 2 bases removed from V and 7 bases from J, the gap between germline ends came to 6 bases.

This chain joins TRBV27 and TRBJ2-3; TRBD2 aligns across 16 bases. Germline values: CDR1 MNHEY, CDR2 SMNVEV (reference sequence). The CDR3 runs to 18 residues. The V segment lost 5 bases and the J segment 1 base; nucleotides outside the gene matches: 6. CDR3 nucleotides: TGTGCCAGCAGTCCGGGACTAGCGGGAGGGCCTGGCACAGATACGCAGTATTTT. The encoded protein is CASSPGLAGGPGTDTQYF.

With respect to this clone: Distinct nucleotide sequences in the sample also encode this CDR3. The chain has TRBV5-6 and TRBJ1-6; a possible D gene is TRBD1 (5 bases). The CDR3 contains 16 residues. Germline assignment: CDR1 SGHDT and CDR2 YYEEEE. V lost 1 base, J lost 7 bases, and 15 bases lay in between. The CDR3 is CASSLSGPKGNSPLHF. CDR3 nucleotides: TGTGCCAGCAGCTTGTCAGGGCCTAAGGGGAATTCACCCCTCCACTTT.

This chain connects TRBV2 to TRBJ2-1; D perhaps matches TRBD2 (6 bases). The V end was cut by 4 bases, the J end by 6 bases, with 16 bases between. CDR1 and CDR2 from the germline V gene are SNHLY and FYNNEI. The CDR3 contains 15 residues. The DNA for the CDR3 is TGTGCCAGCAGTGCGGTCCCGGGACTCGTCAATGAGCAGTTCTTC. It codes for CASSAVPGLVNEQFF.

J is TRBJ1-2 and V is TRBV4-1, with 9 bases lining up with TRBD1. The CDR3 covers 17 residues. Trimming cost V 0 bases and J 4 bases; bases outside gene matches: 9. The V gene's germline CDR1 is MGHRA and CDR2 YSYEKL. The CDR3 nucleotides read TGCGCCAGCAGCCAAGACCCGTTGGACAGGGGTCTCTATGGCTACACCTTC. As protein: CASSQDPLDRGLYGYTF.

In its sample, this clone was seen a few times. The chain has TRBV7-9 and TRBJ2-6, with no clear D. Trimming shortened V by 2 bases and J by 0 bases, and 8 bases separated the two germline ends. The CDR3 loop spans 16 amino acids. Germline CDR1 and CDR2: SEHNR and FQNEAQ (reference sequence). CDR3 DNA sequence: TGTGCCAGCAGCTTATCCGGGTCCTCTGGGGCCAACGTCCTGACTTTC. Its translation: CASSLSGSSGANVLTF.

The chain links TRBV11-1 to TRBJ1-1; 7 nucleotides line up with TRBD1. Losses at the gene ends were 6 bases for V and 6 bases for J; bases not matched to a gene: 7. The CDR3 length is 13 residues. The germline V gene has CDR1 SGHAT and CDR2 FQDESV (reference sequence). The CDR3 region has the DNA TGTGCCAGCAGTACAACAGGGGCTGCTGAAGCTTTCTTT. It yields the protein CASSTTGAAEAFF. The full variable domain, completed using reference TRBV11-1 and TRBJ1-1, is EAEVAQSPRYKITEKSQAVAFWCDPISGHATLYWYRQILGQGPELLVQFQDESVVDDSQLPKDRFSAERLKGVDSTLKIQPAELGDSAMYLCASSTTGAAEAFFGQGTRLTVV.